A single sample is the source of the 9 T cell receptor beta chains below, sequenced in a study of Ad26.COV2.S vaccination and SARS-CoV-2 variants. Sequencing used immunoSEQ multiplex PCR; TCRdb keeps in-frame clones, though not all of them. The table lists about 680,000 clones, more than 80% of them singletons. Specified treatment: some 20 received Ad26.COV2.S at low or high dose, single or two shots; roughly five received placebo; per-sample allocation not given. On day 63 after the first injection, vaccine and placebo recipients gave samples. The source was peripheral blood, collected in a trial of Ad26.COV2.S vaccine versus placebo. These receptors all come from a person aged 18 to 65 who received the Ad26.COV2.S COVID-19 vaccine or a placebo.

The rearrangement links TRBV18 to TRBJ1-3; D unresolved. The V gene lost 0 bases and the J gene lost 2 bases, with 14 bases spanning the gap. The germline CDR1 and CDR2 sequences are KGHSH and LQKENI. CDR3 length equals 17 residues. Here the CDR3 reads CASSPPIQGLAGNTIYF. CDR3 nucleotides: TGTGCCAGCTCACCACCGATACAAGGCCTTGCTGGAAACACCATATATTTT.

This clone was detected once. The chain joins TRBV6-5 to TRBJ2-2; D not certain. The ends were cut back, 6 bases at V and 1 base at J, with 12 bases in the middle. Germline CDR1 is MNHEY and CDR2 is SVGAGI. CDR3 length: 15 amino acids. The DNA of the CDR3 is TGTGCCAGCAGGGCCCTCTCAAGGAACACCGGGGAGCTGTTTTTT. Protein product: CASRALSRNTGELFF.

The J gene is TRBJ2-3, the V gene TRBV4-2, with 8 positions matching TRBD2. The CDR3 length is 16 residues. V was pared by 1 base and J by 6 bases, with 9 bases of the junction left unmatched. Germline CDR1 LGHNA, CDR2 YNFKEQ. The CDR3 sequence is CASSQGDSGAWDTQYF. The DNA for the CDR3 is TGTGCCAGCAGCCAAGGGGATAGCGGGGCCTGGGATACGCAGTATTTT.

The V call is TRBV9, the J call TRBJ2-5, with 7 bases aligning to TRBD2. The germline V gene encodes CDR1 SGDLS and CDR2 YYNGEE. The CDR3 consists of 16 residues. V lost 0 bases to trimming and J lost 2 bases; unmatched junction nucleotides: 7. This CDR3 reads CASSVGSTSRQETQYF. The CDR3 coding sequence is TGTGCCAGCAGCGTAGGGTCGACTAGCAGACAAGAGACCCAGTACTTC. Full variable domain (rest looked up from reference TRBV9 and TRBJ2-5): DSGVTQTPKHLITATGQRVTLRCSPRSGDLSVYWYQQSLDQGLQFLIQYYNGEERAKGNILERFSAQQFPDLHSELNLSSLELGDSALYFCASSVGSTSRQETQYFGPGTRLLVL.

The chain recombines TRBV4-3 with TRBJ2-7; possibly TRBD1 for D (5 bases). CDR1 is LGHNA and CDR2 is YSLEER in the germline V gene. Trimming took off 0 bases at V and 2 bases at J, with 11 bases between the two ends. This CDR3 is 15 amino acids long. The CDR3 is CASSQESQGTYEQYF. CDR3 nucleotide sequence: TGCGCCAGCAGCCAAGAGAGTCAGGGCACCTACGAGCAGTACTTC.

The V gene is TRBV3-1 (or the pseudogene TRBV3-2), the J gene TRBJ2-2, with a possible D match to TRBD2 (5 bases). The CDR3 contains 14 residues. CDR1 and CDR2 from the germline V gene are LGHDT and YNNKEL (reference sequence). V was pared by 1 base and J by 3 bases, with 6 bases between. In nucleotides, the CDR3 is TGTGCCAGCAGCCAAGCGGGATACACCGGGGAGCTGTTTTTT. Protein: CASSQAGYTGELFF.

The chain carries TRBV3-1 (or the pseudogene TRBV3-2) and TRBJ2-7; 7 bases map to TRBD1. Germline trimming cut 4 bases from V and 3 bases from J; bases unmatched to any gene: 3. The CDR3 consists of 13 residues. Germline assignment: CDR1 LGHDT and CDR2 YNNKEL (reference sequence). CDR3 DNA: TGTGCCAGCAGCCGACGGGACAGCTACGAGCAGTACTTC. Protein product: CASSRRDSYEQYF.

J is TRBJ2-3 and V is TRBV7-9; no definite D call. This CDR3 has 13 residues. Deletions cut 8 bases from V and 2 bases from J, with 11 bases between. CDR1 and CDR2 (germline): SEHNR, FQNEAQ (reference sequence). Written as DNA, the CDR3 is TGTGCCAGCGCTTTAGGCACCACAGATACGCAGTATTTT. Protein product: CASALGTTDTQYF.

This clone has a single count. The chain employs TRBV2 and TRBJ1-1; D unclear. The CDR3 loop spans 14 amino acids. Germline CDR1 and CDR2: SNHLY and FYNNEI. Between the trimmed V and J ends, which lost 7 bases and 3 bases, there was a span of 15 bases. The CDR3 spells CASTREGKDTEAFF. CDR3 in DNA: TGTGCCAGCACTCGGGAAGGGAAGGACACTGAAGCTTTCTTT. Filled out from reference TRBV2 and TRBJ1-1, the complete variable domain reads EPEVTQTPSHQVTQMGQEVILRCVPISNHLYFYWYRQILGQKVEFLVSFYNNEISEKSEIFDDQFSVERPDGSNFTLKIRSTKLEDSAMYFCASTREGKDTEAFFGQGTRLTVV.